This T cell receptor (beta chain) stems from a study of blood T cells in healthy people across ages. V lost 5 bases and J 9 bases, leaving 14 bases between the germline ends. The CDR3 is made up of 13 amino acids. The germline V gene has CDR1 DFQATT and CDR2 SNEGSKA (reference sequence). Whole-study results and caveats: Aged donors had fewer naive CD4+ cells and lower diversity than long-lived donors.

In this sample, this clonotype turned up a few times. Its matching antigen is unknown. Together with a sample-barcoded 5' primer, a J-beta primer mix was included in a second PCR lasting about 7 to 12 cycles. MiXCR, run by TCRdb on the 5' RACE reads, gives a single entry per CDR3 protein. This sample has 700,000 to 900,000 distinct CDR3 sequences, with roughly 50% found just once. The specimen was blood. This chain links TRBV20-1 with TRBJ1-6; possibly TRBD1 for D (5 bases). The clonotype originates from a man older than 75 in good health. CDR3 DNA: TGCAGTGCTGGCCAGGGTACCCGTTCACCCCTCCACTTT. This codes for CSAGQGTRSPLHF.